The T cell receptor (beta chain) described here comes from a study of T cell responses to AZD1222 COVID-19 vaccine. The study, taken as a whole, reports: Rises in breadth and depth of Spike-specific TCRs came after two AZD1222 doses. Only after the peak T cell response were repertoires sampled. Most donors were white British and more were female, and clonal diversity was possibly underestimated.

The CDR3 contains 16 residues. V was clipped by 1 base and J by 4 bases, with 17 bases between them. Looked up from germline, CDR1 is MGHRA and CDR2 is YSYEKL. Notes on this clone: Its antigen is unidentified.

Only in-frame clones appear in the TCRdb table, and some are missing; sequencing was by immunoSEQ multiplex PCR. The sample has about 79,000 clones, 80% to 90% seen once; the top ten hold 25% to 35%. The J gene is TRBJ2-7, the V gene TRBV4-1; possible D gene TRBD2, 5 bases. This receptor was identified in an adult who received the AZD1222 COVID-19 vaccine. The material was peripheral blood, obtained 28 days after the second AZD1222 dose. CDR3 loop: CASSQGIAAAVYEQYF. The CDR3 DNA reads TGCGCCAGCAGCCAAGGGATCGCTGCAGCGGTTTACGAGCAGTACTTC.